The present TCR beta chain was sequenced within a study of T cell repertoires in cytomegalovirus infection. The V and J ends lost 10 bases and 0 bases respectively, with 21 bases between them. Germline CDR1 and CDR2: MNHNS and SASEGT. The CDR3 spans 16 residues. Only a few counts were recorded for this clonotype. Antigen specificity is unknown. TCRdb re-derived calls from the reads in MiXCR, one entry per CDR3 protein. The sample shows 75,000 to 100,000 distinct CDR3 sequences, about half of them seen only once. The material sequenced was CD8+ T cells from cultured PBMCs, taken from culture after CMV antigen stimulation. The chain has TRBV6-1 and TRBJ1-1, with D tentatively TRBD1 (5 bases). This TCR derives from a human donor in good health (CMV status not recorded). Some clones in this sample may be carry-over from other donors' samples. The CDR3: CATQTWAGRLNTEAFF. DNA for the CDR3: TGTGCCACTCAGACCTGGGCAGGGCGGTTGAACACTGAAGCTTTCTTT.